These 30 T cell receptor beta chains were all obtained from the same sample, sequenced in a study of T cell responses to AZD1222 COVID-19 vaccine. The repertoire was sequenced with immunoSEQ multiplex PCR; TCRdb's copy has only in-frame clones and lacks some. The data show 90,000 to 150,000 clones, with about 90% seen just once and roughly 8.9% held by the top ten. Sequencing used peripheral blood, obtained on day 0 of AZD1222 vaccination. Receptors originate from an adult in good health.

The V call is TRBV5-1, the J call TRBJ1-5; D is undetermined. V gave up 4 bases and J gave up 4 bases, with 12 bases separating them. CDR3 length: 14 residues. The V gene's germline CDR1 is SGHRS and CDR2 YFSETQ. Here the CDR3 reads CASSPGWANQPQHF. The CDR3 DNA reads TGCGCCAGCAGCCCGGGGTGGGCAAATCAGCCCCAGCATTTT. Full variable domain (rest looked up from reference TRBV5-1 and TRBJ1-5): KAGVTQTPRYLIKTRGQQVTLSCSPISGHRSVSWYQQTPGQGLQFLFEYFSETQRNKGNFPGRFSGRQFSNSRSEMNVSTLELGDSALYLCASSPGWANQPQHFGDGTRLSIL.

The rearrangement links TRBV15 to TRBJ1-6; D gene uncertain. The CDR3 contains 17 residues. Trimming removed 1 base from V and 0 bases from J, with 10 bases in between. Germline V gene data show CDR1 as LNHNV and CDR2 as YYDKDF (reference sequence). CDR3 amino acids: CATSRGGISSYNSPLHF. CDR3 nucleotides: TGTGCCACCAGCAGAGGTGGAATCAGCTCCTATAATTCACCCCTCCACTTT.

The chain is built from TRBV2 and TRBJ1-1; D call uncertain. V was pared by 7 bases and J by 0 bases, with 6 bases between. The length of the CDR3 is 12 residues. The germline V gene encodes CDR1 SNHLY and CDR2 FYNNEI. The CDR3 DNA follows: TGTGCCAGCACCCGAATGAACACTGAAGCTTTCTTT. Translated: CASTRMNTEAFF.

The chain employs TRBV5-1 and TRBJ2-3; maybe TRBD2 (7 bases). CDR1 is SGHRS, CDR2 YFSETQ, per germline. The V and J ends lost 9 bases and 5 bases respectively, with 16 bases between them. The CDR3 contains 13 residues. CDR3 sequence reads: CATTTGRGDTQYF. In nucleotides, the CDR3 is TGCGCCACCACCACAGGGAGGGGAGATACGCAGTATTTT. Looking up the rest from reference TRBV5-1 and TRBJ2-3 gives the full variable domain: KAGVTQTPRYLIKTRGQQVTLSCSPISGHRSVSWYQQTPGQGLQFLFEYFSETQRNKGNFPGRFSGRQFSNSRSEMNVSTLELGDSALYLCATTTGRGDTQYFGPGTRLTVL.

Only one count was recorded for this clone. The rearrangement links TRBV18 to TRBJ2-7, with 9 nucleotides matching TRBD1. The length of the CDR3 is 14 residues. CDR1 and CDR2 (germline): KGHSH, LQKENI. J was trimmed by 4 bases and V by 4 bases; bases with no gene match: 5. The CDR3 coding sequence is TGTGCCAGCTCACTTCCGGGACAGGGTTACGAGCAGTACTTC. Its protein is CASSLPGQGYEQYF.

J is TRBJ2-1 and V is TRBV7-9; D unclear. The CDR3 has 16 amino acids. V was trimmed by 2 bases and J by 8 bases, leaving 19 bases between them. Per the germline V gene, CDR1 is SEHNR and CDR2 is FQNEAQ (reference sequence). CDR3 in DNA: TGTGCCAGCAGCTTAAGGCCAGCAGGCGCCTCCCATGAGCAGTTCTTC. Protein: CASSLRPAGASHEQFF.

Worth noting for this clone: The germline gene is not matched at one end of the junction; a read error may be the cause. This chain links TRBV7-7 with TRBJ2-2; 7 positions match TRBD2. The CDR3 has 16 residues. The germline V gene has CDR1 SSHAT and CDR2 FNYEAQ (reference sequence). CDR3: CASSNTGLGKAGELFF. CDR3 nucleotide sequence: TGTGCTAGCAGTAATACAGGACTAGGCAAGGCCGGGGAGCTGTTTTTT.

J is TRBJ1-2 and V is TRBV19, with D unclear. From germline, CDR1 is LNHDA and CDR2 SQIVND (reference sequence). V dropped 7 bases and J dropped 6 bases, with 15 bases sitting between them. This CDR3 region has 13 residues. The CDR3: CASNPGAGNGYTF. The DNA of the CDR3 is TGTGCCAGTAATCCAGGAGCGGGGAATGGCTACACCTTC.

This clone was seen only once. The rearrangement joins TRBV5-6 to TRBJ2-3; D may be TRBD2 (6 bases). This CDR3 contains 16 residues. The germline CDR1 and CDR2 sequences are SGHDT and YYEEEE. V lost 2 bases and J lost 5, with 18 bases in between. In DNA form, the CDR3 reads TGTGCCAGCAGCTTATGGGTGGGAGCGGGTAGAGATACGCAGTATTTT. This sequence encodes CASSLWVGAGRDTQYF.

V usage is TRBV7-6 and J usage is TRBJ1-4, with D possibly TRBD1 on 6 matching bases. The germline CDR1 and CDR2 sequences are SGHVS and FNYEAQ. The CDR3 has 15 residues. Deletions cut 7 bases from V and 8 bases from J, with 20 bases between. The CDR3 DNA reads TGTGCCAGCACCCCCTCGGGGCAGGGGACCGAAAAACTGTTTTTT. Its protein is CASTPSGQGTEKLFF.

A single count supports this clone. The CDR3 spells CAWTIGPNYGYTF. CDR3 sequence (DNA): TGTGCCTGGACGATCGGGCCAAACTATGGCTACACCTTC. This chain uses TRBV30 with TRBJ1-2; D call uncertain. Trimming shortened V by 4 bases and J by 2 bases, and 11 bases separated the two germline ends. CDR3 length: 13 amino acids. Germline assignment: CDR1 GTSNPN and CDR2 SVGIG (reference sequence). Drawing the rest from reference TRBV30 and TRBJ1-2, the complete variable domain is SQTIHQWPATLVQPVGSPLSLECTVEGTSNPNLYWYRQAAGRGLQLLFYSVGIGQISSEVPQNLSASRPQDRQFILSSKKLLLSDSGFYLCAWTIGPNYGYTFGSGTRLTVV.

This clone appeared once. V and J are TRBV6-6 and TRBJ1-2, with TRBD1 matching 11 bases. The germline V gene encodes CDR1 MNHNY and CDR2 SVGAGI (reference sequence). V shed 5 bases and J 8 bases; nucleotides not matched to a gene: 4. CDR3 size: 13 residues. The CDR3 nucleotides read TGTGCCAGCAGTACGGGACAGGGGGTCGGCTACACCTTC. Translating gives CASSTGQGVGYTF.

The rearrangement links TRBV12-3 or TRBV12-4 to TRBJ2-7; D remains unclear. This CDR3 spans 12 amino acids. Trimming removed 5 bases from V and 2 bases from J, with 7 bases in between. CDR3 residues: CASSTDTYEQYF. CDR3 coding DNA: TGTGCCAGCAGTACAGATACCTACGAGCAGTACTTC.

The chain has TRBV29-1 and TRBJ1-2, with D perhaps TRBD1 (6 bases). There are 12 residues in the CDR3. Germline CDR1 is SQVTM and CDR2 is ANQGSEA. The V end was cut by 4 bases, the J end by 4 bases, with 10 bases between. The CDR3 nucleotides read TGCAGCGTTGTGGAGGGGGGCTATGGCTACACCTTC. It encodes CSVVEGGYGYTF.

The genes are TRBV9 and TRBJ2-2; TRBD2 might be the D (5 bases). V lost 0 bases and J 5 bases, leaving 11 bases between the germline ends. The germline gives CDR1 SGDLS, CDR2 YYNGEE. The CDR3 contains 15 residues. The CDR3 loop reads CASSVGSSWTGELFF. The DNA of the CDR3 is TGTGCCAGCAGCGTAGGTTCTAGCTGGACCGGGGAGCTGTTTTTT.

The chain has TRBV19 and TRBJ1-5, with a tentative D call TRBD1 (6 bases). Trimming shortened V by 6 bases and J by 0 bases, and 9 bases separated the two germline ends. CDR3 length: 14 residues. Germline CDR1 reads LNHDA; CDR2 reads SQIVND (reference sequence). In nucleotides, the CDR3 is TGTGCCAGTAGCGGACAGAATAGCAATCAGCCCCAGCATTTT. Translation gives CASSGQNSNQPQHF.

J is TRBJ1-2 and V is TRBV5-1; 7 positions agree with TRBD1. The CDR3 loop spans 14 amino acids. The V segment lost 4 bases and the J segment 4 bases; nucleotides outside the gene matches: 7. Germline V lookup: CDR1 SGHRS, CDR2 YFSETQ. The CDR3 protein is CASSTTTGSYGYTF. CDR3 nucleotide sequence: TGCGCCAGCAGCACGACGACAGGGTCCTATGGCTACACCTTC.

V is TRBV28 and J is TRBJ1-2, with unresolved D. Deletions cut 3 bases from V and 8 bases from J, with 19 bases between. CDR1 is MDHEN, CDR2 SYDVKM, per germline. The CDR3 consists of 15 residues. Written as DNA, the CDR3 is TGTGCCAGCAGTTTGGGCAGCGGGGAGGGATTAGGCTACACCTTC. As protein: CASSLGSGEGLGYTF.

This chain uses TRBV7-3 with TRBJ1-2; D unresolved. Trimming removed 4 bases at V and 3 bases at J, with 12 bases between. Germline V gives CDR1 SGHTA, CDR2 FQGTGA. This CDR3 has 14 residues. CDR3 in amino acids: CASSSGSGDYGYTF. In nucleotides, the CDR3 is TGTGCCAGCAGCTCTGGGTCGGGCGACTATGGCTACACCTTC. Together with reference TRBV7-3 and TRBJ1-2, the CDR3 gives the full variable domain: GAGVSQTPSNKVTEKGKYVELRCDPISGHTALYWYRQSLGQGPEFLIYFQGTGAADDSGLPNDRFFAVRPEGSVSTLKIQRTERGDSAVYLCASSSGSGDYGYTFGSGTRLTVV.

This chain connects TRBV9 to TRBJ1-6, with a tentative D call TRBD1 (6 bases). The CDR3 spans 14 residues. Germline V CDR1 and CDR2: SGDLS, YYNGEE. The germline V and J ends were trimmed by 2 bases and 7 bases, with 10 bases remaining between them. The CDR3: CASSVVGANSPLHF. CDR3 coding DNA: TGTGCCAGCAGCGTGGTGGGGGCCAATTCACCCCTCCACTTT. Full variable domain (missing parts from reference TRBV9 and TRBJ1-6): DSGVTQTPKHLITATGQRVTLRCSPRSGDLSVYWYQQSLDQGLQFLIQYYNGEERAKGNILERFSAQQFPDLHSELNLSSLELGDSALYFCASSVVGANSPLHFGNGTRLTVT.

Worth noting for this clone: This sample also contains other DNA sequences that code for the same CDR3. The CDR3 loop reads CASSVGQGGTEAFF. DNA for the CDR3: TGTGCCAGCAGCGTAGGGCAGGGAGGCACTGAAGCTTTCTTT. The genes are TRBV9 and TRBJ1-1; tentatively, D is TRBD1 (5 bases). The germline V and J ends were trimmed by 0 bases and 4 bases, with 10 bases remaining between them. The CDR3 sequence is 14 residues long. From germline, CDR1 is SGDLS and CDR2 YYNGEE. Looking up the rest from reference TRBV9 and TRBJ1-1 gives the full variable domain: DSGVTQTPKHLITATGQRVTLRCSPRSGDLSVYWYQQSLDQGLQFLIQYYNGEERAKGNILERFSAQQFPDLHSELNLSSLELGDSALYFCASSVGQGGTEAFFGQGTRLTVV.

The rearrangement joins TRBV23-1 to TRBJ2-7; no clear D gene. TRBV23-1 is an ORF, with its function uncertain. This CDR3 region has 14 residues. V was pared by 3 bases and J by 2 bases, with 11 bases between. CDR3 nucleotides: TGCGCCAGCAGTCATTCGGGCCACCCCTACGAGCAGTACTTC. It specifies CASSHSGHPYEQYF.

The V gene is TRBV19, the J gene TRBJ2-2; 9 nucleotides line up with TRBD1. The CDR3 covers 14 residues. CDR1 LNHDA and CDR2 SQIVND come from the germline V gene (reference sequence). Trimming removed 5 bases from V and 5 bases from J; junction bases left unmatched: 3. CDR3 amino acids: CASSRQGDTGELFF. The CDR3, as DNA: TGTGCCAGTAGTCGACAGGGGGATACCGGGGAGCTGTTTTTT.

The chain links TRBV4-2 to TRBJ2-1; no clear D gene. The CDR3 runs to 16 residues. Germline CDR1 LGHNA, CDR2 YNFKEQ. V was cut by 0 bases and J by 2 bases, with 11 bases left in between. The CDR3 here is CASSQETLGPYNEQFF. CDR3 coding DNA: TGTGCCAGCAGCCAAGAAACGCTAGGTCCCTACAATGAGCAGTTCTTC.

The chain employs TRBV19 and TRBJ2-7; 7 bases line up with TRBD2. With 2 bases clipped from V and 1 base from J, the junction kept 11 bases outside the gene matches. Germline loops: CDR1 LNHDA, CDR2 SQIVND (reference sequence). The CDR3 is 17 amino acids. The CDR3 reads CASSISERRDYSYEQYF. Here the CDR3 DNA reads TGTGCCAGTAGTATATCTGAGAGACGGGACTATTCCTACGAGCAGTACTTC.

This chain joins TRBV29-1 and TRBJ2-1; a possible D gene is TRBD2 (6 bases). V was shortened by 8 bases and J by 4 bases, with 9 bases between the two germline ends. The CDR3 extends over 11 amino acids. Germline loops: CDR1 SQVTM, CDR2 ANQGSEA. The CDR3 region has the DNA TGCAGCCCGACTAGTTACAATGAGCAGTTCTTC. This codes for CSPTSYNEQFF.

The chain combines TRBV3-1 (or the pseudogene TRBV3-2) with TRBJ1-1; D remains unclear. The germline gives CDR1 LGHDT, CDR2 YNNKEL (reference sequence). V was shortened by 2 bases and J by 5 bases, with 9 bases between the two germline ends. The CDR3 contains 13 residues. CDR3 coding DNA: TGTGCCAGCAGCCAATTTAGTGGGACTGAAGCTTTCTTT. This gives the protein CASSQFSGTEAFF.

The chain links TRBV7-9 to TRBJ2-7; D is perhaps TRBD2 (6 bases). Trimming shortened V by 6 bases and J by 5 bases, and 20 bases separated the two germline ends. Germline CDR1 is SEHNR and CDR2 is FQNEAQ (reference sequence). The CDR3 totals 15 residues. Here the CDR3 DNA reads TGTGCCAGCAGGACGGGGGTCAGGGAGGTTGACGAGCAGTACTTC. Its protein product is CASRTGVREVDEQYF.

The chain has TRBV15 and TRBJ2-4; weak D call: TRBD1 (6 bases). V was clipped by 3 bases and J by 9 bases, with 9 bases between them. This CDR3 has 12 amino acids. The germline gives CDR1 LNHNV, CDR2 YYDKDF (reference sequence). The CDR3 DNA reads as TGTGCCACCAGCAGCACAGGGACCATTCAGTACTTC. Translated, it gives CATSSTGTIQYF.

The chain joins TRBV7-2 to TRBJ1-1, with no clear D. Per germline, CDR1 SGHTA and CDR2 FQGNSA. The CDR3 length is 14 residues. V was cut by 0 bases and J by 2 bases, with 7 bases left in between. The CDR3 coding sequence is TGTGCCAGCAGCTTAGCGAACTTCAACACTGAAGCTTTCTTT. Encoded protein: CASSLANFNTEAFF. The full variable domain, with the rest looked up from reference TRBV7-2 and TRBJ1-1, is GAGVSQSPSNKVTEKGKDVELRCDPISGHTALYWYRQSLGQGLEFLIYFQGNSAPDKSGLPSDRFSAERTGGSVSTLTIQRTQQEDSAVYLCASSLANFNTEAFFGQGTRLTVV.